This T cell receptor (beta chain) was documented in a study of CD8 T cells in ankylosing spondylitis. Notes on the study in general: A TCR beta motif of under 10 highly homologous variants seemed to mark ankylosing spondylitis blood. Significantly higher representation of disease-linked clones was reported for matched ankylosing spondylitis synovial fluid.

This clonotype was counted ten times or more. Antigen unknown. Germline values: CDR1 MNHNS, CDR2 SASEGT. V lost 6 bases and J lost 1, with 9 bases in between. This CDR3 contains 13 residues. Each CDR3 protein is one row after TCRdb ran MiXCR on the 5' RACE reads. The sample has roughly 170,000 distinct CDR3 sequences; around 9.6% are singletons. The rearrangement joins TRBV6-1 to TRBJ1-1; D is unresolved. The sequence derives from a female donor with ankylosing spondylitis or in good health (not recorded which). The sequenced material came from blood, either unsorted or a sorted T cell fraction (not recorded which). The CDR3 region is CASRTAGNTEAFF. For the CDR3, the DNA is TGTGCCAGCAGAACGGCGGGGAACACTGAAGCTTTCTTT.